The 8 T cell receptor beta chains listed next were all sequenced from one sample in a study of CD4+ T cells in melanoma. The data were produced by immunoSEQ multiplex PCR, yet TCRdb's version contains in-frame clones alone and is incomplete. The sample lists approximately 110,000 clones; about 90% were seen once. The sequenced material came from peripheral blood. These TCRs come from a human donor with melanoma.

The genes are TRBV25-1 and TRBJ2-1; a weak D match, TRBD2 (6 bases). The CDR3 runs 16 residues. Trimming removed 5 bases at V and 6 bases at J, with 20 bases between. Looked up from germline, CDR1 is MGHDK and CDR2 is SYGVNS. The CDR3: CASSSSKLVGGNEQFF. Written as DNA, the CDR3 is TGTGCCAGCAGTTCGTCGAAGCTCGTCGGGGGCAATGAGCAGTTCTTC.

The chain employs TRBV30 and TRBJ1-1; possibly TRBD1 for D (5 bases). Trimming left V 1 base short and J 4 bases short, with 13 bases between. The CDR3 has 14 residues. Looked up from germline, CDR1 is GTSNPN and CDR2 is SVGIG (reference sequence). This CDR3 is CAWSETTASTEAFF. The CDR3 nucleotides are TGTGCCTGGAGTGAGACGACAGCCTCCACTGAAGCTTTCTTT.

The CDR3, as DNA: TGCGCCAGCAGCCAACTAGGAAGAACAAATGAAAAACTGTTTTTT. Translation gives CASSQLGRTNEKLFF. The gene calls are TRBV4-1 and TRBJ1-4; D is unresolved. In germline, CDR1 is MGHRA, CDR2 YSYEKL. V shed 2 bases and J shed 5 bases, with 12 bases lying between them. This CDR3 has 15 residues.

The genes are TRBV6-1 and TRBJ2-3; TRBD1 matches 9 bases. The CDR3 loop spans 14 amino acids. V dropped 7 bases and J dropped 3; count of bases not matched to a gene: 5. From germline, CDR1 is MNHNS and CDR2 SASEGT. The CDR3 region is CASNPDRGTDTQYF. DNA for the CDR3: TGTGCCAGCAACCCGGACAGGGGTACAGATACGCAGTATTTT.

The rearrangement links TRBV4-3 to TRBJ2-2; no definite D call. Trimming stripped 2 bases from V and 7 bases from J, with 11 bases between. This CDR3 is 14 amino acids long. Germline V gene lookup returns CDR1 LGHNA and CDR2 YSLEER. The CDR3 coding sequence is TGCGCCAGCAGCCAATTCGACCTCGACGGGGAGCTGTTTTTT. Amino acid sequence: CASSQFDLDGELFF.

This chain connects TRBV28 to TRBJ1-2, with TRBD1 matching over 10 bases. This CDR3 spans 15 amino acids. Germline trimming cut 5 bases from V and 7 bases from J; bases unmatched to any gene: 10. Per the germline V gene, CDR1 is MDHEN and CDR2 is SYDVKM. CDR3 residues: CASSVPGQGMGGYTF. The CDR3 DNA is TGTGCCAGCAGTGTGCCGGGACAGGGGATGGGTGGCTACACCTTC.

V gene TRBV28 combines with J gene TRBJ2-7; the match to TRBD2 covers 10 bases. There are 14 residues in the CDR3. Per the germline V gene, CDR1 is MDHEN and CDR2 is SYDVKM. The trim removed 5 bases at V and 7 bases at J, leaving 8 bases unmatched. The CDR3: CASSNLAGVMEQYF. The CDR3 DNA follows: TGTGCCAGCAGTAACCTAGCGGGAGTGATGGAGCAGTACTTC.

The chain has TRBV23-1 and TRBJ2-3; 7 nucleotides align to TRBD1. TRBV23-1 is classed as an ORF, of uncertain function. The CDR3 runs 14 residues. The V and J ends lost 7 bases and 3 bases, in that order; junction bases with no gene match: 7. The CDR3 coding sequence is TGCGCCAGCAAAGACAGGGACGGGACAGATACGCAGTATTTT. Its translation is CASKDRDGTDTQYF.